This passage covers 28 T cell receptor beta chains from one sample sequenced in a study of blood T cells in healthy people across ages (dated by TCRdb to 2014 to 2015). Library method: 5' RACE. TCRdb shows the sequencer as Illumina HiSeq 2500. A second PCR of roughly 6 to 11 cycles was run with a J-beta primer mix and a sample-barcoded 5' primer. The public reads were run again by TCRdb, first through fastp at Q25 and then through MiXCR, and only productive beta chains were kept. Every CDR3 protein is listed once, alongside the most common genes and DNA of its rows. The sample contains around 970,000 distinct CDR3 sequences, roughly 51% of them found a single time. Of the sample, 20% to 25% is held by the ten largest clones. Input material: blood. The receptors shown here come from a woman aged 60 to 75 in good health.

This chain uses TRBV9 with TRBJ2-1; the match to TRBD2 covers 10 bases. The CDR3 spans 16 residues. CDR1 is SGDLS, CDR2 YYNGEE, per germline. V was pared by 7 bases and J by 4 bases, with 11 bases of the junction left unmatched. Written as DNA, the CDR3 is TGTGCCAGCGGCGCATCGACTAGCGGGCCTTACAATGAGCAGTTCTTC. Residues: CASGASTSGPYNEQFF. Together with reference TRBV9 and TRBJ2-1, the CDR3 gives the full variable domain: DSGVTQTPKHLITATGQRVTLRCSPRSGDLSVYWYQQSLDQGLQFLIQYYNGEERAKGNILERFSAQQFPDLHSELNLSSLELGDSALYFCASGASTSGPYNEQFFGPGTRLTVL.

This clonotype has a single count. Compared with germline, one end of the junction differs, possibly owing to a read error. This chain joins TRBV27 and TRBJ2-5; D gene ambiguous. The CDR3 is made up of 17 amino acids. CDR1 MNHEY and CDR2 SMNVEV come from the germline V gene (reference sequence). CDR3 DNA: TGTGCCGGCAGTTCCGGAATTGGGATCCCGTACCAAGAGACCCAGTACTTC. Amino acid sequence: CAGSSGIGIPYQETQYF.

The rearrangement uses TRBV27 and TRBJ1-5; no definite D call. Trimming took 1 base from V and 7 from J, leaving 11 bases between them. This CDR3 contains 14 residues. From germline, CDR1 is MNHEY and CDR2 SMNVEV (reference sequence). The CDR3 coding sequence is TGTGCCAGCAGTTTATGGGGTAAAGGCCAGCCCCAGCATTTT. This gives the protein CASSLWGKGQPQHF.

This clonotype was seen only a few times. The J gene is TRBJ2-1, the V gene TRBV29-1; D unclear. The V gene lost 3 bases and the J gene lost 8 bases, with 8 bases spanning the gap. The CDR3 consists of 11 residues. Per germline, CDR1 SQVTM and CDR2 ANQGSEA. The CDR3 here is CSVDNMDEQFF. The CDR3 DNA follows: TGCAGCGTTGATAATATGGATGAGCAGTTCTTC.

This rearrangement joins TRBV25-1 to TRBJ1-1; 11 bases line up with TRBD1. This CDR3 has 17 residues. V dropped 4 bases and J dropped 5; count of bases not matched to a gene: 12. Germline V lookup: CDR1 MGHDK, CDR2 SYGVNS. This chain's CDR3 is CASSGTGGGRGSTEAFF. CDR3 in DNA: TGTGCCAGCAGTGGGACAGGGGGCGGGAGAGGGTCGACTGAAGCTTTCTTT.

The V call is TRBV7-2, the J call TRBJ2-5; TRBD2 is a possible D gene (6 bases). The CDR3 contains 16 residues. V lost 0 bases, J lost 2 bases, and 13 bases lay in between. CDR1 is SGHTA and CDR2 is FQGNSA in the germline V gene. The CDR3 protein is CASSLAGDFLQETQYF. CDR3 nucleotide sequence: TGTGCCAGCAGCTTAGCCGGGGACTTCTTGCAAGAGACCCAGTACTTC.

The rearrangement links TRBV7-2 to TRBJ2-1, with D perhaps being TRBD1 or TRBD2 (6 bases each). V was shortened by 0 bases and J by 10 bases, with 16 bases between the two germline ends. The CDR3 is 15 residues long. Per the germline V gene, CDR1 is SGHTA and CDR2 is FQGNSA. The CDR3 DNA is TGTGCCAGCAGCTTAGCGGGGGGCGGAAATACAGAGCAGTTCTTC. It encodes CASSLAGGGNTEQFF.

This clonotype appeared once. This chain joins TRBV27 and TRBJ2-1, with 8 bases matching TRBD2. In germline, CDR1 is MNHEY, CDR2 SMNVEV (reference sequence). The CDR3 sequence is 14 residues long. Unmatched junction bases numbered 5, after V lost 6 bases and J lost 4 bases. CDR3 nucleotides: TGTGCCAGCAGAAAGACTAGCGCATACAATGAGCAGTTCTTC. Its protein is CASRKTSAYNEQFF.

This clonotype was counted between two and nine times. V usage is TRBV27 and J usage is TRBJ2-1, with TRBD1 matching 9 bases. Trimming at V came to 8 bases and at J to 10 bases, leaving 15 bases not matched to a gene. Germline V lookup: CDR1 MNHEY, CDR2 SMNVEV (reference sequence). The CDR3 consists of 15 residues. CDR3 nucleotides: TGTGCCAGCGAGCACCTTCCCACAGGGGGCGGCGAGCAGTTCTTC. Translation: CASEHLPTGGGEQFF.

J is TRBJ2-1 and V is TRBV3-1; no clear D gene. Trimming took off 0 bases at V and 9 bases at J, with 9 bases between the two ends. The germline CDR1 and CDR2 sequences are LGHDT and YNNKEL (reference sequence). This CDR3 contains 13 residues. Here the CDR3 reads CASSQDARFEQFF. For the CDR3, the DNA is TGTGCCAGCAGCCAAGATGCGCGTTTTGAGCAGTTCTTC.

The chain combines TRBV29-1 with TRBJ2-3; a possible D gene is TRBD2 (5 bases). V was pared by 4 bases and J by 0 bases, with 8 bases between. CDR3 size: 13 residues. Germline V gives CDR1 SQVTM, CDR2 ANQGSEA. The CDR3 is CSVGEGSTDTQYF. For the CDR3, the DNA is TGCAGCGTTGGCGAGGGAAGCACAGATACGCAGTATTTT.

The J gene is TRBJ1-5, the V gene TRBV29-1; D is ambiguous. Trimming pared 6 bases from V and 5 bases from J, leaving 11 bases between. CDR1 and CDR2 from the germline V gene are SQVTM and ANQGSEA. CDR3 length: 12 amino acids. This CDR3 reads CSVGRLDQPQHF. The CDR3, as DNA: TGCAGCGTAGGACGGCTCGATCAGCCCCAGCATTTT.

This clonotype was seen more than once but under ten times. V is TRBV20-1 and J is TRBJ1-2; 7 bases are shared with TRBD1. Germline V gene sequence: CDR1 DFQATT, CDR2 SNEGSKA (reference sequence). The trim removed 3 bases at V and 11 bases at J, leaving 15 bases unmatched. The CDR3 length is 14 residues. CDR3 residues: CSASETRDRQRYTF. CDR3 coding DNA: TGCAGTGCTAGTGAGACCCGGGACAGACAAAGGTACACCTTC.

This clonotype has just a few counts. J is TRBJ2-5 and V is TRBV20-1, with D perhaps matching TRBD1 (6 bases). This CDR3 is built from 13 residues. V was cut by 5 bases and J by 7 bases, with 17 bases left in between. The germline V gene encodes CDR1 DFQATT and CDR2 SNEGSKA (reference sequence). CDR3: CSAGSGQLWTQYF. CDR3 in DNA: TGCAGTGCTGGATCCGGACAGCTTTGGACCCAGTACTTC.

The rearrangement uses TRBV28 and TRBJ2-4, with TRBD1 as a possible D gene (6 bases). V shed 6 bases and J shed 13 bases, with 40 bases lying between them. Germline-derived CDR1 and CDR2 are MDHEN and SYDVKM. The CDR3 totals 20 residues. CDR3 residues: CASRENSGQRGSAYSYVQYF. In nucleotides, the CDR3 is TGTGCCAGCAGAGAGAATAGTGGACAGAGGGGGAGCGCCTACTCCTACGTGCAGTACTTC. Full variable domain (outside the CDR3, taken from reference TRBV28 and TRBJ2-4): DVKVTQSSRYLVKRTGEKVFLECVQDMDHENMFWYRQDPGLGLRLIYFSYDVKMKEKGDIPEGYSVSREKKERFSLILESASTNQTSMYLCASRENSGQRGSAYSYVQYFGAGTRLSVL.

The CDR3 DNA follows: TGTGCCAGCATGGGGGCTCCCAATGAAAAACTGTTTTTT. This translates into CASMGAPNEKLFF. V gene TRBV7-9 combines with J gene TRBJ1-4, with D possibly being TRBD1 (6 bases). The CDR3 contains 13 residues. The germline V gene has CDR1 SEHNR and CDR2 FQNEAQ (reference sequence). Trimming took off 7 bases at V and 5 bases at J, with 11 bases between the two ends.

Comment on this clonotype: The junction departs from germline at one end; a sequencing error may be responsible. DNA for the CDR3: TGTGTCACCAGCAGGGGAGGCCTCACCTACGAGCAGTACTTC. Its translation is CVTSRGGLTYEQYF. The V gene is TRBV15, the J gene TRBJ2-7, with D perhaps matching TRBD1 or TRBD2 (6 bases each). The CDR3 consists of 14 residues. Germline V CDR1 and CDR2: LNHNV, YYDKDF (reference sequence).

This clonotype occurred a few times. This chain links TRBV12-3 or TRBV12-4 with TRBJ2-1; TRBD1 matches at 8 bases. The CDR3 spans 14 residues. With 5 bases clipped from V and 5 bases from J, the junction kept 5 bases outside the gene matches. The CDR3 protein is CASSPRTGNNEQFF. The CDR3 DNA is TGTGCCAGCAGTCCCCGGACAGGGAACAATGAGCAGTTCTTC.

This clonotype has a handful of counts. The V gene is TRBV11-2, the J gene TRBJ2-3; D perhaps matches TRBD2 (6 bases). The germline CDR1 and CDR2 sequences are SGHAT and FQNNGV. Trimming cost V 2 bases and J 8 bases, with 14 bases left between them. This CDR3 has 14 amino acids. The CDR3 nucleotides read TGTGCCAGCAGCTTATGGTCGGGGGAGGTTACGCAGTATTTT. Residues: CASSLWSGEVTQYF.

This clonotype was seen a single time. The genes are TRBV6-1 and TRBJ1-6; 8 bases are shared with TRBD1. Germline loops: CDR1 MNHNS, CDR2 SASEGT. The CDR3 covers 15 residues. V dropped 6 bases and J dropped 10; count of bases not matched to a gene: 11. The CDR3 nucleotides read TGTGCCAGCAGGGGGACAGGATCCGTAGGATCACCCCTCCACTTT. Its translation: CASRGTGSVGSPLHF.

V gene TRBV9 combines with J gene TRBJ1-3, with D tentatively TRBD1 (6 bases). The CDR3 totals 13 residues. Trimming took 2 bases from V and 3 from J, leaving 6 bases between them. CDR1 is SGDLS, CDR2 YYNGEE, per germline. The CDR3 sequence is CASSVDSGNTIYF. The CDR3 DNA is TGTGCCAGCAGCGTGGACAGTGGAAACACCATATATTTT.

A few counts support this clonotype. This rearrangement joins TRBV4-1 to TRBJ2-3, with no clear D. The germline CDR1 and CDR2 sequences are MGHRA and YSYEKL. Trimming left V 4 bases short and J 6 bases short, with 20 bases between. The CDR3 runs to 16 residues. This CDR3 is CASSPVGRAARDTQYF. The DNA for the CDR3 is TGCGCCAGCAGCCCCGTGGGTCGGGCAGCTAGGGATACGCAGTATTTT.

This clonotype was observed a few times. This chain uses TRBV20-1 with TRBJ2-3; 12 bases align to TRBD2. The trim removed 2 bases at V and 6 bases at J, leaving 9 bases unmatched. Germline V CDR1 and CDR2: DFQATT, SNEGSKA (reference sequence). The CDR3 has 16 amino acids. In nucleotides, the CDR3 is TGCAGTGCTAGAAAGACTAGCGGGAGTGTTATGGATACGCAGTATTTT. Protein: CSARKTSGSVMDTQYF.

The chain couples TRBV20-1 to TRBJ2-7; 7 nucleotides agree with TRBD1. Germline assignment: CDR1 DFQATT and CDR2 SNEGSKA (reference sequence). The CDR3 length is 14 residues. The V gene end was trimmed by 6 bases and the J gene end by 7 bases; junction bases not matched to a gene: 15. The CDR3: CSANPRQGVREQYF. The CDR3 DNA sequence: TGCAGTGCAAACCCCCGGCAGGGGGTGAGGGAGCAGTACTTC.

This clonotype was found once. The junction shows a germline mismatch at one end, possibly a read error. The chain joins TRBV4-2 to TRBJ2-1; D is uncertain. Germline V lookup: CDR1 LGHNA, CDR2 YNFKEQ. CDR3 length equals 15 residues. CDR3 region: CANSQDWLSYNEQFF. DNA for the CDR3: TGTGCCAACAGCCAAGATTGGTTATCCTACAATGAGCAGTTCTTC.

V and J are TRBV6-2 or TRBV6-3 and TRBJ2-1; 7 bases align to TRBD1. Germline V gene lookup returns CDR1 MNHEY and CDR2 SVGEGT. This CDR3 has 14 amino acids. Losses at the gene ends were 6 bases for V and 1 base for J; bases not matched to a gene: 3. As DNA, the CDR3 is TGTGCCAGCAGGGGGACAGTGTCCTACAATGAGCAGTTCTTC. Its protein product is CASRGTVSYNEQFF.

The rearrangement joins TRBV19 to TRBJ2-7, with D hard to call. This CDR3 is built from 15 residues. The V end lost 5 bases, the J end lost 2 bases, and 16 bases lay between the germline ends. CDR1 and CDR2 from the germline V gene are LNHDA and SQIVND (reference sequence). The CDR3 spells CASSARIGRAYEQYF. The CDR3 nucleotides are TGTGCCAGTAGTGCCCGAATAGGACGGGCCTACGAGCAGTACTTC.

There are many counts of this clonotype. The J gene is TRBJ2-5, the V gene TRBV29-1; 8 bases agree with TRBD2. Germline values: CDR1 SQVTM, CDR2 ANQGSEA. CDR3 length: 13 amino acids. V dropped 7 bases and J dropped 6; count of bases not matched to a gene: 10. This CDR3 is CSGERESRKTQYF. The CDR3 DNA reads as TGCAGCGGAGAGCGGGAGTCCCGGAAGACCCAGTACTTC.